This TCR beta chain emerged from a study of OX40 agonist ivuxolimab in advanced cancers. Study-wide background: The drug used for patients, ivuxolimab, was an agonistic anti-OX40 (CD134) antibody. Whole-study findings and limits: Partial responders dosed at 0.1-3.0 mg/kg displayed clonal expansion ranking among the lowest.

With regard to this clone: Its antigen is not identified.

The CDR3 is made up of 14 amino acids. The germline CDR1 and CDR2 sequences are SGHVS and FQNEAQ. The V end was cut by 4 bases, the J end by 5 bases, with 15 bases between. Sequenced by immunoSEQ multiplex PCR; TCRdb stores in-frame clones only, minus some. The data hold tens of thousands of clones, with 80% to 90% observed a single time. The source material was CD4+ or CD8+ T cells sorted from blood, sampled in a trial of the OX40 agonist ivuxolimab. The receptor was isolated from an adult with an advanced solid tumor such as melanoma, head and neck, liver or kidney cancer. This chain uses TRBV7-8 with TRBJ2-7, with D perhaps matching TRBD1 or TRBD2 (5 bases each). The CDR3 reads CASSSVGTPHEQYF. DNA of the CDR3: TGTGCCAGCAGCTCCGTAGGGACCCCCCACGAGCAGTACTTC.